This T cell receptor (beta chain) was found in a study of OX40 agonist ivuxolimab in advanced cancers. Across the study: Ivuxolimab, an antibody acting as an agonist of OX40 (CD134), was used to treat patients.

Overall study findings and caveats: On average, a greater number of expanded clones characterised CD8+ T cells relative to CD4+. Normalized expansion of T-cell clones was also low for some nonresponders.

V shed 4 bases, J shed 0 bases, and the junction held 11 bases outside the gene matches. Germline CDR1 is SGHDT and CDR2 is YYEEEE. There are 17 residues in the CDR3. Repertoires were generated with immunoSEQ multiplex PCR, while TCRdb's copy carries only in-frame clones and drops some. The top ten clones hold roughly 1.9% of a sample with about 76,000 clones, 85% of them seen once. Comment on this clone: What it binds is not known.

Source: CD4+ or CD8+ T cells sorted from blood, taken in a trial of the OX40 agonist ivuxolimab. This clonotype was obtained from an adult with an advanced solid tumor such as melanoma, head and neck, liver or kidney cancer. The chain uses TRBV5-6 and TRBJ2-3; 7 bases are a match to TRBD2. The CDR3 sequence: CASSPFTAGTSTDTQYF. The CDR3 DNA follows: TGTGCCAGCAGCCCATTTACAGCGGGGACTAGCACAGATACGCAGTATTTT.